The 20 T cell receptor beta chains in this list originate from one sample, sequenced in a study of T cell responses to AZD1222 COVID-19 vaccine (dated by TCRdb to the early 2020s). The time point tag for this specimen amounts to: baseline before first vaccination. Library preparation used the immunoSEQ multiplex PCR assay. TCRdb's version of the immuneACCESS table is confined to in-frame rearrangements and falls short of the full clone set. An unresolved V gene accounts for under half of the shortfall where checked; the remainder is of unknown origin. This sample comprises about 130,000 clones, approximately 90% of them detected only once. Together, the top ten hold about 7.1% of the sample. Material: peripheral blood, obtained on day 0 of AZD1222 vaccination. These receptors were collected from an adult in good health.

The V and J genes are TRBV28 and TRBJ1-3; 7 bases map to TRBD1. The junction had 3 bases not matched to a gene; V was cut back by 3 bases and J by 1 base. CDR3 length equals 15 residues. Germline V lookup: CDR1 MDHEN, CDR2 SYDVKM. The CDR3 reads CASSFRDRSGNTIYF. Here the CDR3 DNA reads TGTGCCAGCAGTTTCCGGGACAGATCTGGAAACACCATATATTTT. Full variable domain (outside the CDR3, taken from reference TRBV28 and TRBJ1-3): DVKVTQSSRYLVKRTGEKVFLECVQDMDHENMFWYRQDPGLGLRLIYFSYDVKMKEKGDIPEGYSVSREKKERFSLILESASTNQTSMYLCASSFRDRSGNTIYFGEGSWLTVV.

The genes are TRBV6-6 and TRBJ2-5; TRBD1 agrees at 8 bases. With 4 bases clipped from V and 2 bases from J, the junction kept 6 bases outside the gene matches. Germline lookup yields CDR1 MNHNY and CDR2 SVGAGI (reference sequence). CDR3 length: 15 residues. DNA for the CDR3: TGTGCCAGCAGTTCTCGCGACAGGGGACAAGAGACCCAGTACTTC. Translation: CASSSRDRGQETQYF.

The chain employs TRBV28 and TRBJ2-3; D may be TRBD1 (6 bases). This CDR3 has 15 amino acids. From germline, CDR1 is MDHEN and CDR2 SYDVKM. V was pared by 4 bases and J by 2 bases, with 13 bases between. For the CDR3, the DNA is TGTGCCAGCAGTTCCGGGACACATAACACAGATACGCAGTATTTT. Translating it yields CASSSGTHNTDTQYF.

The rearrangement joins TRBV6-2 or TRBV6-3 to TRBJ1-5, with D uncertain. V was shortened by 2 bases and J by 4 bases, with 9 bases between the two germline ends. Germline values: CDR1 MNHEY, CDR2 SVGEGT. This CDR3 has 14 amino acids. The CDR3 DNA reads TGTGCCAGCAGTTACCGAGTAAGAAATCAGCCCCAGCATTTT. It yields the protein CASSYRVRNQPQHF.

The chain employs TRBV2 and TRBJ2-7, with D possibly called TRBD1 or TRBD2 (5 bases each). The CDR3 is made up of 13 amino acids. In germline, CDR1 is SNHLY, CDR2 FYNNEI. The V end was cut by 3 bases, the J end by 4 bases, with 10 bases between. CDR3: CASSEGPYYEQYF. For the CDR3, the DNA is TGTGCCAGCAGTGAGGGACCTTATTACGAGCAGTACTTC. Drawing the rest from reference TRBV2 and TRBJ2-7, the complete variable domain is EPEVTQTPSHQVTQMGQEVILRCVPISNHLYFYWYRQILGQKVEFLVSFYNNEISEKSEIFDDQFSVERPDGSNFTLKIRSTKLEDSAMYFCASSEGPYYEQYFGPGTRLTVT.

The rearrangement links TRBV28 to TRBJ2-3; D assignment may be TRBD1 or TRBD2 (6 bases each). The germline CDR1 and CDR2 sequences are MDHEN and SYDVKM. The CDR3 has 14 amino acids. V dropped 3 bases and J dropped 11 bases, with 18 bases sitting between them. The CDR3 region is CASSFPEGVYGQYF. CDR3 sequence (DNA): TGTGCCAGCAGTTTCCCGGAGGGGGTATATGGGCAGTATTTT.

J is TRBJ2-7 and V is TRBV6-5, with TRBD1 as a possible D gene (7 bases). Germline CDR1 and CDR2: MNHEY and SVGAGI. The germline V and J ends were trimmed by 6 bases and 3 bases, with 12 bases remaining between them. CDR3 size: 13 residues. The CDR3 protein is CASRRDSSYEQYF. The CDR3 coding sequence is TGTGCCAGCAGGCGGGACAGCAGCTACGAGCAGTACTTC.

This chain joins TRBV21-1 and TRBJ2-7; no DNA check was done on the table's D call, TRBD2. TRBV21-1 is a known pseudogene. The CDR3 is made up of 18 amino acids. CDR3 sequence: CASSKARAGGPSTHEQYF. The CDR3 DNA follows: TGTGCCAGCAGCAAAGCGCGAGCGGGGGGGCCGAGTACCCACGAGCAGTACTTC.

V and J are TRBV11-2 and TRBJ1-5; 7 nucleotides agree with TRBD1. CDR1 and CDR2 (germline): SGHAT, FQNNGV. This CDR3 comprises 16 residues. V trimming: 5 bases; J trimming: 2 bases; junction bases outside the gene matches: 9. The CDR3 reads CASSPSTGTGNQPQHF. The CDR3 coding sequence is TGTGCCAGCAGCCCGTCTACCGGGACAGGCAATCAGCCCCAGCATTTT.

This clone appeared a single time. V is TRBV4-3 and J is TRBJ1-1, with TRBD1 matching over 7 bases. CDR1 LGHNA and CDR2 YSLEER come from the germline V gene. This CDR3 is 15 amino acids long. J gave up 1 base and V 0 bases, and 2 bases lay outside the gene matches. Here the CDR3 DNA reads TGCGCCAGCAGCCAAGAGGGACAGTCGAACACTGAAGCTTTCTTT. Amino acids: CASSQEGQSNTEAFF.

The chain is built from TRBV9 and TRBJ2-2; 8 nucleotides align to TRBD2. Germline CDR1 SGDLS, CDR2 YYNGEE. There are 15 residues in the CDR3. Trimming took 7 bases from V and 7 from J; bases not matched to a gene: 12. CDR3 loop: CASGPRRGGVGELFF. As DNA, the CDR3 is TGTGCCAGCGGCCCTCGACGGGGGGGAGTCGGGGAGCTGTTTTTT.

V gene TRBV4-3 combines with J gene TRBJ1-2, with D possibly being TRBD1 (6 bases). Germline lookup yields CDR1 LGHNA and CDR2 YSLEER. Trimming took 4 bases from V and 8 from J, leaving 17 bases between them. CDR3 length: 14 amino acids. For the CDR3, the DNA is TGCGCCAGCAGCCCCCAAAGGGGGGAGGCGGGCTACACCTTC. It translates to CASSPQRGEAGYTF.

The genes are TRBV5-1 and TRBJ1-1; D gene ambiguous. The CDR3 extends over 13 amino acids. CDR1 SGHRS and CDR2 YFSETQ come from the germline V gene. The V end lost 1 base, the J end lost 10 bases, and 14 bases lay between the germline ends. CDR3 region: CASSLNPPGGAFF. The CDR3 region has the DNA TGCGCCAGCAGCTTGAACCCCCCCGGCGGAGCTTTCTTT.

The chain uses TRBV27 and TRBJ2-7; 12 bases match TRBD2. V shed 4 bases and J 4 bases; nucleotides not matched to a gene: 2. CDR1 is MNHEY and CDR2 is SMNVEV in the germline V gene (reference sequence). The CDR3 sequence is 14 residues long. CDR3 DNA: TGTGCCAGCAGTTCTGGACTAGCGGGGTACGAGCAGTACTTC. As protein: CASSSGLAGYEQYF.

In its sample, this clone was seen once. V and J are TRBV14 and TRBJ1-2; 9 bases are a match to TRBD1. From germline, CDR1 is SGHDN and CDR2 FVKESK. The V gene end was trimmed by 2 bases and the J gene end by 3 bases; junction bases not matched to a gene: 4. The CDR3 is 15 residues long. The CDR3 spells CASSQRDREDYGYTF. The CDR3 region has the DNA TGTGCCAGCAGCCAACGGGACAGGGAGGACTATGGCTACACCTTC.

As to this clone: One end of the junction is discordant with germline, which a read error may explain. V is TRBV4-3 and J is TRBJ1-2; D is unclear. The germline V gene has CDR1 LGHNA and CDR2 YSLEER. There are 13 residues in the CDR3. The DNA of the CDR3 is TGCGCCAGCAGCCAAGATTTATTCATACGCTACACTTTC. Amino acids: CASSQDLFIRYTF.

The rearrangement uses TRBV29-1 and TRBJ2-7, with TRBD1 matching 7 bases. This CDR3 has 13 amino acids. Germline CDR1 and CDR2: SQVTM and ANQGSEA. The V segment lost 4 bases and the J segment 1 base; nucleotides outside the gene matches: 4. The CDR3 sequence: CSVGRQGSYEQYF. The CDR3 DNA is TGCAGCGTTGGGCGACAGGGATCCTACGAGCAGTACTTC.

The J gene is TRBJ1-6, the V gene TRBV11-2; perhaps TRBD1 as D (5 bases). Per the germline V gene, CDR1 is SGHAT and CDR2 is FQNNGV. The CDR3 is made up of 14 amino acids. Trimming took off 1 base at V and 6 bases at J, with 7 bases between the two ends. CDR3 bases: TGTGCCAGCAGCTTAGGGGGGATTAATTCACCCCTCCACTTT. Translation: CASSLGGINSPLHF.

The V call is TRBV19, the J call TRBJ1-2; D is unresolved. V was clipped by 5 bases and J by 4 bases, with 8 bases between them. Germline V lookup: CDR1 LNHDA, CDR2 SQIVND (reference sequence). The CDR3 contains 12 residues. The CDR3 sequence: CASSVSVYGYTF. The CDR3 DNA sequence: TGTGCCAGTAGTGTCTCAGTCTATGGCTACACCTTC.

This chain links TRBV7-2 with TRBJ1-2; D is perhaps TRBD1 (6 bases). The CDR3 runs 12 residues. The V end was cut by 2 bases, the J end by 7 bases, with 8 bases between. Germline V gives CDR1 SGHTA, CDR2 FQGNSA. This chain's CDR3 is CASSLTGFGYTF. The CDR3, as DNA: TGTGCCAGCAGCTTAACAGGGTTTGGCTACACCTTC. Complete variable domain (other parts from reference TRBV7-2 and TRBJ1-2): GAGVSQSPSNKVTEKGKDVELRCDPISGHTALYWYRQSLGQGLEFLIYFQGNSAPDKSGLPSDRFSAERTGGSVSTLTIQRTQQEDSAVYLCASSLTGFGYTFGSGTRLTVV.